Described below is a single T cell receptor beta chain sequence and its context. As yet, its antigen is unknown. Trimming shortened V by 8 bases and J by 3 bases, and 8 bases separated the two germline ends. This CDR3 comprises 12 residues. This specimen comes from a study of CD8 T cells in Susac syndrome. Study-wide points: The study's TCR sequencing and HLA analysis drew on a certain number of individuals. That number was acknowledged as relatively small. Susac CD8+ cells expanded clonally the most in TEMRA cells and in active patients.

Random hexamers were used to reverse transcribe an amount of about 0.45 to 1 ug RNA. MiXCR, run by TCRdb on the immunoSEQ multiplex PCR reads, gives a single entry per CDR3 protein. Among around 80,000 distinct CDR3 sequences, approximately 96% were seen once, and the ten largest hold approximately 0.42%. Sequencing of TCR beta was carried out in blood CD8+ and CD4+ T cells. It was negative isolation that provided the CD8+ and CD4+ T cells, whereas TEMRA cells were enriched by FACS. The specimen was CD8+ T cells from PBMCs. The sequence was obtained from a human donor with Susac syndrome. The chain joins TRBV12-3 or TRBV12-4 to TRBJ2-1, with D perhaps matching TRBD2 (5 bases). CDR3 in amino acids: CASGSHYNEQFF. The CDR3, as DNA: TGTGCCAGCGGGAGTCACTACAATGAGCAGTTCTTC.